This T cell receptor beta chain was retrieved from a study of CXCR3-negative and CXCR3-positive naive CD8 T cells. Study-wide findings and caveats: Against CXCR3-negative naive cells, CXCR3-positive naive cells showed more hydrophobic TRB CDR3s. Comparison of naive subsets found surface CD5 to be comparable, and TCR strength was inferred on the basis of TRB CDR3 properties.

As concerns this clonotype: What it recognizes is unknown.

The CDR3 has 16 amino acids. The study made its TRB cDNA libraries by 5' RACE, adding UMI labels. With the 5' RACE reads reprocessed, TCRdb shows one record per CDR3 protein and no DNA. The sample table includes 120,000 to 150,000 distinct CDR3 sequences. The chain joins TRBV12-3 or TRBV12-4 to TRBJ1-1; the TCRdb call, TRBD1, lacks DNA for checking. This TCR was recovered from a human donor in good health. Some clones in this sample may be carry-over from other donors' samples. Sequences were obtained from naive CXCR3+ CD8+ T cells from blood. Sample subset: CD45RO-CCR7+CD27+CD95- naive CD8+ T cells expressing CXCR3 (TNR3+). CDR3: CASSPLKTGLHTEAFF.